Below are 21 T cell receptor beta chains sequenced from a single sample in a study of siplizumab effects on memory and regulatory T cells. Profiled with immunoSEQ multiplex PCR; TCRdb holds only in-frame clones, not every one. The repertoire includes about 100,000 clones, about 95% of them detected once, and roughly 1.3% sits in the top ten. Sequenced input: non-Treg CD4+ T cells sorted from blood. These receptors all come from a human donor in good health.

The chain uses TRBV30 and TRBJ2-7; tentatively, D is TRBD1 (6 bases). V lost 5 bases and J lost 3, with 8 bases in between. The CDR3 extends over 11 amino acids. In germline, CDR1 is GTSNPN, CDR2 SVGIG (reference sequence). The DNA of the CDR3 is TGTGCCTGGGGGGACAACTACGAGCAGTACTTC. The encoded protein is CAWGDNYEQYF.

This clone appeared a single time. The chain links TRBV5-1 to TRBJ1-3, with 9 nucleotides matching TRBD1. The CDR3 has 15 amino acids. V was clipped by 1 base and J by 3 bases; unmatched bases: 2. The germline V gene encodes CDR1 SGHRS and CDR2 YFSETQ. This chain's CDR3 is CASSLRTGDGNTIYF. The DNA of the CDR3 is TGCGCCAGCAGCTTGAGGACAGGGGATGGAAACACCATATATTTT.

The CDR3 nucleotides read TGTGCCAGCAGGCAGCAGGGAAAGTGGCTAGCGTTGACAGATACGCAGTATTTT. Its protein is CASRQQGKWLALTDTQYF. J is TRBJ2-3 and V is TRBV28; possibly TRBD2 for D (6 bases). CDR3 length equals 18 residues. With 6 bases removed from V and 3 bases from J, the gap between germline ends came to 25 bases. Germline lookup yields CDR1 MDHEN and CDR2 SYDVKM.

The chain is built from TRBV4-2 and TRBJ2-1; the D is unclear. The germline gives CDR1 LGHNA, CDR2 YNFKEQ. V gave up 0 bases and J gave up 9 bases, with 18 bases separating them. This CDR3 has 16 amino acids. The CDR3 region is CASSQDTFIRVGEQFF. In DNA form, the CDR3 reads TGTGCCAGCAGCCAAGACACGTTCATCCGTGTTGGTGAGCAGTTCTTC.

In DNA, the CDR3 is TGTGCCAGCTCGCACCCACAGGGGATGGGACAGCCCCAGCATTTT. Residues: CASSHPQGMGQPQHF. The chain links TRBV18 to TRBJ1-5; TRBD1 aligns across 7 bases. This CDR3 region has 15 residues. Germline lookup yields CDR1 KGHSH and CDR2 LQKENI. V shed 6 bases and J 7 bases; nucleotides not matched to a gene: 12. Filled out from reference TRBV18 and TRBJ1-5, the complete variable domain reads NAGVMQNPRHLVRRRGQEARLRCSPMKGHSHVYWYRQLPEEGLKFMVYLQKENIIDESGMPKERFSAEFPKEGPSILRIQQVVRGDSAAYFCASSHPQGMGQPQHFGDGTRLSIL.

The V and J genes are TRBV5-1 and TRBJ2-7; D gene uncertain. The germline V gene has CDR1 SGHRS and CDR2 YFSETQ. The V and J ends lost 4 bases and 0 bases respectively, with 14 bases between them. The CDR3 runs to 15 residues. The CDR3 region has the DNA TGCGCCAGCAGCGTGAACTGGGCTAGCTCCTACGAGCAGTACTTC. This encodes CASSVNWASSYEQYF. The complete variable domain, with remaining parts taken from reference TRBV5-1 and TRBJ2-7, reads KAGVTQTPRYLIKTRGQQVTLSCSPISGHRSVSWYQQTPGQGLQFLFEYFSETQRNKGNFPGRFSGRQFSNSRSEMNVSTLELGDSALYLCASSVNWASSYEQYFGPGTRLTVT.

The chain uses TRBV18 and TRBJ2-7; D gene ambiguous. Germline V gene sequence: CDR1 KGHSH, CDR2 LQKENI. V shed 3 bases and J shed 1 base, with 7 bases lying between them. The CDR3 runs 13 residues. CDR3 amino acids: CASSPSRSYEQYF. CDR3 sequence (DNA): TGTGCCAGCTCACCTTCTCGATCCTACGAGCAGTACTTC. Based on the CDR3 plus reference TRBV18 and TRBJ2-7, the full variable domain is NAGVMQNPRHLVRRRGQEARLRCSPMKGHSHVYWYRQLPEEGLKFMVYLQKENIIDESGMPKERFSAEFPKEGPSILRIQQVVRGDSAAYFCASSPSRSYEQYFGPGTRLTVT.

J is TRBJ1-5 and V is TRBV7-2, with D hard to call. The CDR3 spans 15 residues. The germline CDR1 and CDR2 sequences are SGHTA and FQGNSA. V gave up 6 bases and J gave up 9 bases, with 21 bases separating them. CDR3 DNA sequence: TGTGCCAGCAGTCTGAGAGGGTTCCTATCGGGGCCCCAGCATTTT. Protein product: CASSLRGFLSGPQHF.

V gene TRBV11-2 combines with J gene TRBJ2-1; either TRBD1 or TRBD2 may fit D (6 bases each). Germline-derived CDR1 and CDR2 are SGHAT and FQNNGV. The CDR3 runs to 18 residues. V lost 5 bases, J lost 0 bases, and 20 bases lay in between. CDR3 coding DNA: TGTGCCAGCAGCATTCGGATAGGGGGGCCTAGCTCCTACAATGAGCAGTTCTTC. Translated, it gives CASSIRIGGPSSYNEQFF.

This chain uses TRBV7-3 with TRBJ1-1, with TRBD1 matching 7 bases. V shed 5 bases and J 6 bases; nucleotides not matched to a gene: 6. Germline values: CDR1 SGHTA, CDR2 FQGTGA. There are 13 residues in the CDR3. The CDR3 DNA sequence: TGTGCCAGCAGCCAGGACAGGACTGCTGAAGCTTTCTTT. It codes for CASSQDRTAEAFF.

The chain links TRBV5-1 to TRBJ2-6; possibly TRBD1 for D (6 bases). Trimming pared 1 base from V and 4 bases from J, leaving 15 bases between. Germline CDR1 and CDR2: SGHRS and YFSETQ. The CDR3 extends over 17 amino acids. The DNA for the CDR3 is TGCGCCAGCAGCTTGTCAGTCCAGGGGTCCGGGGCCAACGTCCTGACTTTC. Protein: CASSLSVQGSGANVLTF.

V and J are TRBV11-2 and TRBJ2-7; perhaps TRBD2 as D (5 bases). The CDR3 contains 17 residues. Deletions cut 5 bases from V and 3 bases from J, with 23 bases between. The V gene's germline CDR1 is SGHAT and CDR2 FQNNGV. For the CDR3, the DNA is TGTGCCAGCAGCCAAATGAACGGAGGACTGTTAATCTACGAGCAGTACTTC. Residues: CASSQMNGGLLIYEQYF.

CDR3 sequence reads: CASSSRKSRTSVFPLGEQYF. DNA of the CDR3: TGTGCCAGCAGCTCCAGGAAAAGTAGGACTAGCGTCTTCCCCCTCGGCGAGCAGTACTTC. This rearrangement joins TRBV13 to TRBJ2-7; 9 nucleotides agree with TRBD2. The V and J ends lost 4 bases and 6 bases, in that order; junction bases with no gene match: 25. CDR3 length: 20 amino acids. Per germline, CDR1 PRHDT and CDR2 FYEKMQ (reference sequence).

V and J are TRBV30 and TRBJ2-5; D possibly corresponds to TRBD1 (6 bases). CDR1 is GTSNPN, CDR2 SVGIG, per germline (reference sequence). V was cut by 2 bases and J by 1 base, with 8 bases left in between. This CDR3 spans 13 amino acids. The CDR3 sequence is CAWSYRVQETQYF. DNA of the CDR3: TGTGCCTGGAGTTACAGGGTCCAAGAGACCCAGTACTTC.

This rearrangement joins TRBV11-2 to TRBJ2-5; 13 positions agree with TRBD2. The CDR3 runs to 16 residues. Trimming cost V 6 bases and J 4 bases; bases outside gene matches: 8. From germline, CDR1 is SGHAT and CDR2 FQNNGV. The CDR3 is CASRGLAGSAGETQYF. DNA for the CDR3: TGTGCCAGCAGGGGACTAGCGGGGAGCGCTGGAGAGACCCAGTACTTC. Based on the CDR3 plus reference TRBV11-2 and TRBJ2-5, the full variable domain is EAGVAQSPRYKIIEKRQSVAFWCNPISGHATLYWYQQILGQGPKLLIQFQNNGVVDDSQLPKDRFSAERLKGVDSTLKIQPAKLEDSAVYLCASRGLAGSAGETQYFGPGTRLLVL.

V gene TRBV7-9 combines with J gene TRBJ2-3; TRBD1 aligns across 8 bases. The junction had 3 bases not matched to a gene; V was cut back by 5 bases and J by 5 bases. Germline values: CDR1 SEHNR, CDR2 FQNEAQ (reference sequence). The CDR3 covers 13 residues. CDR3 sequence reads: CASSQGAGDTQYF. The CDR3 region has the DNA TGTGCCAGCAGCCAGGGGGCGGGAGATACGCAGTATTTT.

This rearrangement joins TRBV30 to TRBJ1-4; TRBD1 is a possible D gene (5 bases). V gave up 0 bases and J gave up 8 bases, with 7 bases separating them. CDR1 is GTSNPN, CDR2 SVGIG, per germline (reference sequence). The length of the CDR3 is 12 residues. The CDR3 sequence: CAWSVGTEKLFF. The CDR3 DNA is TGTGCCTGGAGTGTAGGGACCGAAAAACTGTTTTTT.

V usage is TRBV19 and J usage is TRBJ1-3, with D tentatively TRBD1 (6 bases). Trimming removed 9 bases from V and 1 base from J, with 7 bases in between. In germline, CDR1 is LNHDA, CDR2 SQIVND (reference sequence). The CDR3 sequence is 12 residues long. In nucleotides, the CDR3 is TGTGCCAGCCAGGGGTCTGGAAACACCATATATTTT. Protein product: CASQGSGNTIYF.

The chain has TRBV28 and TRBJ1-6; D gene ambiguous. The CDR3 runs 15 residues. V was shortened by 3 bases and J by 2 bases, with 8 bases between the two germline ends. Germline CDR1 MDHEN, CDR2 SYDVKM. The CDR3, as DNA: TGTGCCAGCAGTTTTGAGGCGGCCTATAATTCACCCCTCCACTTT. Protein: CASSFEAAYNSPLHF. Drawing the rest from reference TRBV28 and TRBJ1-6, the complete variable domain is DVKVTQSSRYLVKRTGEKVFLECVQDMDHENMFWYRQDPGLGLRLIYFSYDVKMKEKGDIPEGYSVSREKKERFSLILESASTNQTSMYLCASSFEAAYNSPLHFGNGTRLTVT.

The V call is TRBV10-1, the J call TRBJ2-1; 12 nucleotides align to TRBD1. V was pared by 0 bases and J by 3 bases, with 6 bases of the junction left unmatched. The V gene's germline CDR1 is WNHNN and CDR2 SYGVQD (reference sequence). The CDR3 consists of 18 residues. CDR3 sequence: CASSESGGTGGFYNEQFF. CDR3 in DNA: TGCGCCAGCAGTGAGTCGGGCGGGACAGGGGGCTTCTACAATGAGCAGTTCTTC.

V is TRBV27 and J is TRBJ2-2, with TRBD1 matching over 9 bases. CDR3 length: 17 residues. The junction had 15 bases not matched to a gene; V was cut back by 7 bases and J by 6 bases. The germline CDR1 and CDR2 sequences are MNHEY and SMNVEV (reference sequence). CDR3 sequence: CASNPRTGVIAPGELFF. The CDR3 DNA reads TGTGCCAGCAACCCCCGGACAGGGGTTATTGCGCCCGGGGAGCTGTTTTTT.